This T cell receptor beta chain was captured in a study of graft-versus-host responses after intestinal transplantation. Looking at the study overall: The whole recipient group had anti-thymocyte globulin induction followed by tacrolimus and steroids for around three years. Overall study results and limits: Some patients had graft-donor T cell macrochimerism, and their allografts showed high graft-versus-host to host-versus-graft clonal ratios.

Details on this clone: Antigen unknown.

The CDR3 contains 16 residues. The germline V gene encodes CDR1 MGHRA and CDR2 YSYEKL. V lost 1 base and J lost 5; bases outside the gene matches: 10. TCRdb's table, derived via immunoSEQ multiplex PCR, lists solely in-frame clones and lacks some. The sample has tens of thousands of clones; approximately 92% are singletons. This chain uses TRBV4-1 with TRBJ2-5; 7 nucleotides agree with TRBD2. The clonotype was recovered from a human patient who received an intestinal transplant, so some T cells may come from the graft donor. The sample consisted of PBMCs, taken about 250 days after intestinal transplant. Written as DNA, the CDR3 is TGCGCCAGCAGCCAAGGGAAGGTACGGGGGGTGGAGACCCAGTACTTC. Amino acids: CASSQGKVRGVETQYF.